This record covers a single TCR beta chain. Stated time point: new active TB diagnosis, blood taken before or within 7 days of starting treatment. Tuberculosis was confirmed by positive sputum smear and/or M. tuberculosis culture. Per germline, CDR1 MDHEN and CDR2 SYDVKM. This CDR3 spans 16 amino acids. J gave up 10 bases and V 5 bases, and 18 bases lay outside the gene matches. Sequenced by immunoSEQ multiplex PCR; TCRdb stores in-frame clones only, minus some. The sample includes tens of thousands of clones, roughly 95% of them seen just once. This sample is drawn from a study of T cells in tuberculosis.

The gene calls are TRBV28 and TRBJ1-1; TRBD1 agrees at 8 bases. The receptor comes from an adult with tuberculosis. The specimen comprised PBMCs, sampled at tuberculosis diagnosis. CDR3 region: CASSAAGGAEPGGAFF. CDR3 sequence (DNA): TGTGCCAGCAGTGCAGCAGGGGGCGCGGAACCGGGAGGAGCTTTCTTT.